The rows below give T cell receptor beta chains drawn from one sample of a study of molecular identifiers for immune sequencing clone quantification. A single record per CDR3 protein comes from TCRdb applying MiXCR to the PCR reads. The sample lists about 36,000 distinct CDR3 sequences, 15% to 20% occurring once. Source material: naive CD8+ T cells from blood, with Jurkat cell RNA spiked in. These receptors came from a human donor in good health. Some libraries in this study had Jurkat cell RNA spiked in. Both conserved end residues are part of each CDR3. The order of the fields is clone size, J gene, D gene, V gene, CDR3 protein, CDR3 DNA. D genes are given only for firm matches. Clone sizes are given selectively: once, few, many, or a class where the clone is expanded.

many | TRBJ2-1 | . | TRBV15 | CASQSGRVPLDEQFF | TGTGCCAGTCAGAGCGGCAGGGTCCCCCTCGATGAGCAGTTCTTC
. | TRBJ2-1 | . | TRBV28 | CASSLNFAAYNEQFF | TGTGCCAGCAGTCTTAATTTCGCGGCGTACAATGAGCAGTTCTTC
few | TRBJ2-1 | . | TRBV19 | CASSIGGSYNEQFF | TGTGCCAGTAGTATAGGGGGCTCCTACAATGAGCAGTTCTTC
few | TRBJ2-2 | . | TRBV4-3 | CASSPGPGYVDTGELFF | TGCGCCAGCAGCCCCGGCCCGGGGTACGTTGACACCGGGGAGCTGTTTTTT
many | TRBJ2-1 | . | TRBV29-1 | CSVETGRDEQFF | TGCAGCGTTGAGACAGGGAGGGATGAGCAGTTCTTC
many | TRBJ2-7 | TRBD1 | TRBV5-6 | CASSLGQGVKEQYF | TGTGCCAGCAGCTTGGGACAGGGAGTGAAGGAGCAGTACTTC
many | TRBJ2-1 | . | TRBV11-2 | CASSGNDSPGDKVDEQFF | TGTGCCAGCAGCGGCAACGACTCCCCTGGGGATAAAGTCGATGAGCAGTTCTTC
many | TRBJ2-7 | . | TRBV6-5 | CASSYPGLGGTYEQYF | TGTGCCAGCAGTTACCCCGGACTAGGGGGGACCTACGAGCAGTACTTC
. | TRBJ2-2 | . | TRBV6-4 | CASSEVFRAGELFF | TGTGCCAGCAGTGAAGTTTTCAGGGCCGGGGAGCTGTTTTTT
. | TRBJ2-5 | . | TRBV7-8 | CASTPGLQETQYF | TGTGCCAGCACCCCGGGACTTCAAGAGACCCAGTACTTC
many | TRBJ2-7 | . | TRBV9 | CASSVDPGQPYEQYF | TGTGCCAGCAGCGTAGATCCCGGGCAGCCCTACGAGCAGTACTTC
few | TRBJ1-2 | . | TRBV12-3/TRBV12-4 | CASSPFSLDYKDYGYTF | TGTGCCAGCAGTCCCTTTTCTTTGGACTACAAGGACTATGGCTACACCTTC
many | TRBJ2-3 | . | TRBV9 | CASGLAPDTQYF | TGTGCCAGCGGTCTAGCTCCAGATACGCAGTATTTT
many | TRBJ1-5 | TRBD1 | TRBV6-2/TRBV6-3 | CASSYSTGDYQPQHF | TGTGCCAGCAGTTACTCGACAGGGGATTATCAGCCCCAGCATTTT
many | TRBJ2-4 | . | TRBV12-3/TRBV12-4 | CASTSAGLDIQYF | TGTGCCAGCACCTCCGCAGGGTTGGACATTCAGTACTTC
many | TRBJ2-7 | . | TRBV20-1 | CSASSRDSSSYEQYF | TGCAGTGCGAGCTCCCGGGACTCGAGCTCCTACGAGCAGTACTTC
many | TRBJ2-7 | . | TRBV29-1 | CSVEGTATSSYEQYF | TGCAGCGTTGAAGGGACAGCGACTAGCTCCTACGAGCAGTACTTC
many | TRBJ2-7 | TRBD1 | TRBV6-2/TRBV6-3 | CASSYSWPGQGAEQYF | TGTGCCAGCAGTTACTCATGGCCGGGACAGGGAGCCGAGCAGTACTTC
many | TRBJ2-5 | . | TRBV9 | CASSSHGTLQETQYF | TGTGCCAGCAGCAGTCACGGGACACTTCAAGAGACCCAGTACTTC
few | TRBJ1-4 | . | TRBV4-1 | CASSEVNGFGQKLFF | TGCGCCAGCAGCGAAGTAAATGGGTTCGGCCAAAAACTGTTTTTT
many | TRBJ2-1 | TRBD2 | TRBV12-3/TRBV12-4 | CASNEAGISYNEQFF | TGTGCCAGCAATGAAGCGGGAATATCCTACAATGAGCAGTTCTTC
few | TRBJ2-1 | . | TRBV28 | CASSLGVGGSSYNEQFF | TGTGCCAGCAGTTTGGGCGTCGGGGGCAGCTCCTACAATGAGCAGTTCTTC
many | TRBJ2-1 | . | TRBV9 | CASSVDPGEQFF | TGTGCCAGCAGCGTAGACCCCGGGGAGCAGTTCTTC
many | TRBJ2-7 | TRBD1 | TRBV29-1 | CSAQTGAEQYF | TGCAGCGCCCAAACAGGGGCCGAGCAGTACTTC
few | TRBJ2-2 | TRBD2 | TRBV2 | CASTETSGNPTGELFF | TGTGCCAGCACTGAGACTAGCGGGAATCCCACCGGGGAGCTGTTTTTT
many | TRBJ2-1 | . | TRBV3-1 | CASSQGWSSPNNEQFF | TGTGCCAGCAGCCAAGGTTGGAGCAGCCCCAACAATGAGCAGTTCTTC
. | TRBJ2-1 | TRBD2 | TRBV4-3 | CASSQAEILAGGTYNEQFF | TGCGCCAGCAGCCAAGCAGAAATCCTAGCGGGAGGGACCTACAATGAGCAGTTCTTC
many | TRBJ2-5 | . | TRBV28 | CASSFSVETQYF | TGTGCCAGCAGTTTCTCCGTTGAGACCCAGTACTTC
few | TRBJ2-3 | . | TRBV28 | CASSPTGTYTDTQYF | TGTGCCAGCAGTCCGACCGGGACTTACACAGATACGCAGTATTTT
many | TRBJ1-2 | TRBD1 | TRBV7-9 | CASSSTTGQQIYGYTF | TGTGCCAGCAGCAGCACTACGGGACAGCAAATTTATGGCTACACCTTC
medium-sized | TRBJ1-2 | . | TRBV7-9 | CASSLRGGGYTF | TGTGCCAGCAGCCTCCGCGGAGGTGGCTACACCTTC
few | TRBJ2-7 | . | TRBV11-2 | CASSLEGIGPYEQYF | TGTGCCAGCAGCTTAGAGGGGATCGGCCCCTACGAGCAGTACTTC
many | TRBJ2-3 | . | TRBV2 | CASSGLGGPTDTQYF | TGTGCCAGCAGTGGCCTCGGGGGTCCCACAGATACGCAGTATTTT
many | TRBJ2-5 | . | TRBV4-3 | CASSQWPGGETQYF | TGCGCCAGCAGCCAGTGGCCAGGCGGAGAGACCCAGTACTTC
few | TRBJ2-7 | . | TRBV27 | CASSPRELGYERYF | TGTGCCAGCAGTCCCAGGGAATTGGGCTACGAGCGGTACTTC
many | TRBJ1-1 | . | TRBV7-9 | CASSLQVTGTEAFF | TGTGCCAGCAGCTTACAGGTGACGGGCACTGAAGCTTTCTTT
few | TRBJ2-7 | TRBD2 | TRBV9 | CASSGRGGAYEQYF | TGTGCCAGCAGCGGACGGGGGGGGGCCTACGAGCAGTACTTC
many | TRBJ1-2 | . | TRBV5-5 | CASSPDGGFYGYTF | TGTGCCAGCAGCCCTGACGGGGGGTTCTATGGCTACACCTTC
once | TRBJ2-3 | TRBD2 | TRBV7-3 | CASSLGRRELDTQYF | TGTGCCAGCAGCTTAGGGCGGCGGGAGCTAGATACGCAGTATTTT
many | TRBJ2-3 | . | TRBV10-3 | CAIILGSSTDTQYF | TGTGCCATAATACTGGGATCTAGCACAGATACGCAGTATTTT
many | TRBJ2-1 | . | TRBV9 | CASSVGAAGSYNEQFF | TGTGCCAGCAGCGTAGGAGCAGCGGGCTCCTACAATGAGCAGTTCTTC
few | TRBJ2-1 | TRBD1 | TRBV9 | CASSVGTAYQQGQFF | TGTGCCAGCAGCGTTGGGACAGCCTACCAACAGGGGCAGTTCTTC
many | TRBJ2-1 | TRBD2 | TRBV7-8 | CASSQGLALVNEQFF | TGTGCCAGCAGCCAAGGACTAGCACTTGTTAATGAGCAGTTCTTC
. | TRBJ2-7 | TRBD1 | TRBV7-6 | CASSLGDRGSYEQYF | TGTGCCAGCAGCTTAGGGGACAGGGGATCCTACGAGCAGTACTTC
many | TRBJ2-3 | . | TRBV27 | CASSLEGVGTDTQYF | TGTGCCAGCAGTTTAGAGGGAGTGGGCACAGATACGCAGTATTTT
many | TRBJ2-7 | . | TRBV7-2 | CASSAGQTYEQYF | TGTGCCAGCAGCGCCGGACAAACCTACGAGCAGTACTTC
many | TRBJ2-4 | TRBD2 | TRBV10-3 | CATLGGNIQYF | TGTGCCACCCTCGGGGGGAACATTCAGTACTTC
many | TRBJ2-1 | TRBD2 | TRBV27 | CASSLLGGLAGESSYNEQFF | TGTGCCAGCAGTTTACTAGGGGGACTAGCGGGAGAGAGCTCCTACAATGAGCAGTTCTTC
medium-sized | TRBJ2-2 | . | TRBV4-3 | CASTPGQHTGELFF | TGCGCCAGCACCCCAGGACAGCACACCGGGGAGCTGTTTTTT
many | TRBJ2-5 | TRBD1 | TRBV7-2 | CASSNRDSEKTQYF | TGTGCCAGCAGCAATCGGGACAGCGAAAAGACCCAGTACTTC